This entry lists 17 T cell receptor beta chains sequenced from one sample in a study of cytomegalovirus exposure and HLA in healthy donors (dated by TCRdb to the late 2010s). Library generation was performed with the immunoSEQ multiplex PCR assay. For the multiplex PCR, a mixture combining 60 forward primers for TCR Vbeta segments and 13 reverse primers for TCR Jbeta segments was used. The immuneACCESS repertoire file appears here via TCRdb, limited to in-frame rearrangements. These files lack a portion of the clones; in checked studies, under half of the deficit traces to unresolved V genes, and the cause of the others is not known. The sample data list approximately 150,000 clones, and nearly 80% of these were observed just once. About 9.6% of the sample lies in the top ten. Source material: PBMCs. The receptors were sampled from a man between 18 and 35 years old in good health and CMV-seropositive.

The sample holds one count of this clone. This chain connects TRBV7-3 to TRBJ2-2, with 8 bases matching TRBD1. CDR1 and CDR2 (germline): SGHTA, FQGTGA. The CDR3 extends over 16 amino acids. J lost 4 bases, V lost 2 bases, and 6 bases had no gene match. The CDR3 here is CASSLGAGGGTGELFF. DNA for the CDR3: TGTGCCAGCAGCTTAGGGGCAGGGGGCGGCACCGGGGAGCTGTTTTTT.

Remarks on this clone: At one boundary the junction diverges from the germline segment, which might be a read error. The chain uses TRBV7-9 and TRBJ1-2; 7 bases agree with TRBD1. CDR3 size: 13 residues. Germline loops: CDR1 SEHNR, CDR2 FQNEAQ (reference sequence). The CDR3 sequence: CSSSLAMDRFDAF. CDR3 bases: TGTTCCAGCAGCTTAGCTATGGACAGGTTCGACGCCTTC.

The rearrangement joins TRBV10-3 to TRBJ1-5; tentative D call: TRBD1 (5 bases). This CDR3 comprises 14 residues. The germline V gene has CDR1 ENHRY and CDR2 SYGVKD. Trimming stripped 0 bases from V and 3 bases from J, with 6 bases between. CDR3 loop: CAISESGDNQPQHF. The DNA for the CDR3 is TGTGCCATCAGTGAGTCAGGGGACAATCAGCCCCAGCATTTT.

The rearrangement links TRBV7-9 to TRBJ2-7; 7 bases line up with TRBD1. Germline-derived CDR1 and CDR2 are SEHNR and FQNEAQ (reference sequence). The trim removed 1 base at V and 3 bases at J, leaving 3 bases unmatched. The CDR3 extends over 14 amino acids. CDR3 region: CASSLVRDSYEQYF. Here the CDR3 DNA reads TGTGCCAGCAGCTTAGTCCGGGACAGCTACGAGCAGTACTTC.

The rearrangement uses TRBV7-6 and TRBJ2-6; 7 nucleotides match TRBD1. CDR1 and CDR2 (germline): SGHVS, FNYEAQ. V dropped 5 bases and J dropped 4; count of bases not matched to a gene: 8. The CDR3 loop spans 16 amino acids. The CDR3 DNA is TGTGCCAGCAGCGGTGACTCAGGGGGAGGGGCCAACGTCCTGACTTTC. Protein: CASSGDSGGGANVLTF. The variable domain in full, with the rest retrieved from reference TRBV7-6 and TRBJ2-6, is GAGVSQSPRYKVTKRGQDVALRCDPISGHVSLYWYRQALGQGPEFLTYFNYEAQQDKSGLPNDRFSAERPEGSISTLTIQRTEQRDSAMYRCASSGDSGGGANVLTFGAGSRLTVL.

V usage is TRBV11-3 and J usage is TRBJ2-1; 10 nucleotides align to TRBD2. Unmatched junction bases numbered 4, after V lost 2 bases and J lost 6 bases. The CDR3 is 15 residues long. Germline CDR1 reads SGHNT; CDR2 reads YENEEA. The CDR3 loop reads CASSLRTSGPNEQFF. CDR3 coding DNA: TGTGCCAGCAGCTTAAGGACTAGCGGACCCAATGAGCAGTTCTTC. The full variable domain, rest sourced from reference TRBV11-3 and TRBJ2-1, is EAGVVQSPRYKIIEKKQPVAFWCNPISGHNTLYWYLQNLGQGPELLIRYENEEAVDDSQLPKDRFSAERLKGVDSTLKIQPAELGDSAVYLCASSLRTSGPNEQFFGPGTRLTVL.

The J gene is TRBJ2-1, the V gene TRBV27; the match to TRBD2 covers 8 bases. This CDR3 is built from 19 residues. CDR1 is MNHEY and CDR2 is SMNVEV in the germline V gene (reference sequence). The junction had 19 bases not matched to a gene; V was cut back by 5 bases and J by 4 bases. The CDR3 nucleotides are TGTGCCAGCAGTCCGCAAAAACTTAGCGGGACGCAAATTTACAATGAGCAGTTCTTC. This codes for CASSPQKLSGTQIYNEQFF.

The table lists this clone with a few counts. J is TRBJ1-4 and V is TRBV7-9; 7 nucleotides agree with TRBD1. CDR3 length: 15 residues. J was trimmed by 3 bases and V by 4 bases; bases with no gene match: 5. Looked up from germline, CDR1 is SEHNR and CDR2 is FQNEAQ (reference sequence). CDR3 in DNA: TGTGCCAGCAGCTCCGTCGGGACAGCTAATGAAAAACTGTTTTTT. Translating gives CASSSVGTANEKLFF.

V and J are TRBV4-1 and TRBJ1-1; perhaps TRBD1 as D (5 bases). V lost 1 base and J 0 bases, leaving 9 bases between the germline ends. The CDR3 runs to 15 residues. CDR1 and CDR2 (germline): MGHRA, YSYEKL. The CDR3 region is CASSQVDSLNTEAFF. Written as DNA, the CDR3 is TGCGCCAGCAGCCAAGTTGACAGTTTGAACACTGAAGCTTTCTTT.

This clone has just a few counts. Here the CDR3 DNA reads TGTGCCAGCAGCACCGGGGGGGCAAGGCGGCGAGAGACCCAGTACTTC. Its translation: CASSTGGARRRETQYF. V gene TRBV21-1 combines with J gene TRBJ2-5; the table's D gene call, TRBD2, was not cross checked with the DNA. TRBV21-1 is a known pseudogene. The CDR3 sequence is 16 residues long.

V gene TRBV5-5 combines with J gene TRBJ2-2; no firm D call. V dropped 7 bases and J dropped 0 bases, with 10 bases sitting between them. CDR3 length: 14 residues. CDR1 SGHKS and CDR2 YYEKEE come from the germline V gene (reference sequence). CDR3 nucleotide sequence: TGTGCCAGCCGCCAGACTTCGAACACCGGGGAGCTGTTTTTT. Translating it yields CASRQTSNTGELFF.

This chain links TRBV9 with TRBJ1-2, with unresolved D. Germline V gene lookup returns CDR1 SGDLS and CDR2 YYNGEE. The CDR3 loop spans 14 amino acids. V lost 3 bases and J 1 base, leaving 10 bases between the germline ends. The CDR3 DNA reads TGTGCCAGCAGCGGCCGAGACAATAACTATGGCTACACCTTC. This translates into CASSGRDNNYGYTF.

This clone is a singleton in its sample. The V and J genes are TRBV7-9 and TRBJ1-5; D gene ambiguous. Trimming stripped 1 base from V and 0 bases from J, with 4 bases between. Germline CDR1 is SEHNR and CDR2 is FQNEAQ (reference sequence). This CDR3 spans 14 amino acids. The CDR3 reads CASSLESSNQPQHF. The CDR3 coding sequence is TGTGCCAGCAGCTTAGAGAGTAGCAATCAGCCCCAGCATTTT.

V is TRBV30 and J is TRBJ2-3, with 13 nucleotides matching TRBD2. Looked up from germline, CDR1 is GTSNPN and CDR2 is SVGIG (reference sequence). Losses at the gene ends were 1 base for V and 6 bases for J; bases not matched to a gene: 4. The CDR3 sequence is 15 residues long. The CDR3 here is CAWSAGLAGVDTQYF. The DNA for the CDR3 is TGTGCCTGGAGTGCCGGACTAGCGGGAGTTGATACGCAGTATTTT.

The chain carries TRBV19 and TRBJ1-2; unclear D gene. Deletions cut 4 bases from V and 1 base from J, with 10 bases between. The CDR3 totals 14 residues. CDR1 is LNHDA, CDR2 SQIVND, per germline (reference sequence). CDR3 DNA sequence: TGTGCCAGTAGTACGCCACAGTATAACTATGGCTACACCTTC. Its protein product is CASSTPQYNYGYTF.

The chain is built from TRBV2 and TRBJ1-4; D possibly corresponds to TRBD1 (5 bases). Trimming took 4 bases from V and 7 from J, leaving 10 bases between them. Germline V gives CDR1 SNHLY, CDR2 FYNNEI. The CDR3 is 13 amino acids. CDR3 sequence reads: CASSGGEVEKLFF. The CDR3 DNA is TGTGCCAGCAGTGGGGGGGAGGTTGAAAAACTGTTTTTT.

This clone occurred a few times. The chain couples TRBV18 to TRBJ1-3; tentatively, D is TRBD1 (5 bases). The V end lost 1 base, the J end lost 0 bases, and 16 bases lay between the germline ends. Germline assignment: CDR1 KGHSH and CDR2 LQKENI. This CDR3 is 18 amino acids long. CDR3 sequence reads: CASSPQQGGLDSGNTIYF. In DNA, the CDR3 is TGTGCCAGCTCACCACAGCAGGGAGGTCTTGACTCTGGAAACACCATATATTTT.